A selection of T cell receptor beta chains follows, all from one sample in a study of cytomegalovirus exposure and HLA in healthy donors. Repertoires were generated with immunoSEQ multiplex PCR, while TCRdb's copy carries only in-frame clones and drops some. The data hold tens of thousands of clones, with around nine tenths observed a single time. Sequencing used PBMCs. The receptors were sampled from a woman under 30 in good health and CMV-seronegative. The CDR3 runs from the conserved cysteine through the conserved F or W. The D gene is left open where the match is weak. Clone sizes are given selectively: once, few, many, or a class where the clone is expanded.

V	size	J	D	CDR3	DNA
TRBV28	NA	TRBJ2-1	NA	CASTHGGYSYNEQFF	TGTGCCAGCACGCATGGGGGCTACTCCTACAATGAGCAGTTCTTC
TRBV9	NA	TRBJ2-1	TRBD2	CASSEQAGGYVQFF	TGTGCCAGCAGCGAGCAAGCGGGAGGGTATGTGCAGTTCTTC
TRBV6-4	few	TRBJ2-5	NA	CASSPPKQGRETQYF	TGTGCCAGCAGTCCTCCCAAACAGGGGAGGGAGACCCAGTACTTC
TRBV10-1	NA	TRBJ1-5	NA	CASSEWRHSNQPQHF	TGCGCCAGCAGTGAGTGGAGGCATAGCAATCAGCCCCAGCATTTT
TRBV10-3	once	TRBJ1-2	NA	CAISVDIPNYGYTF	TGTGCCATCAGCGTGGACATACCGAACTATGGCTACACCTTC
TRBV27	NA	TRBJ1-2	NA	CASSRLDTNYGYTF	TGTGCCAGCAGTAGACTGGATACTAACTATGGCTACACCTTC
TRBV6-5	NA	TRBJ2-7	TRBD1	CASSSVRDRDSGEQYF	TGTGCCAGCAGTTCGGTCCGGGACAGGGACTCTGGCGAGCAGTACTTC
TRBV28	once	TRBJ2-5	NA	CASSFPKANGVETQYF	TGTGCCAGCAGTTTCCCCAAGGCTAACGGGGTAGAGACCCAGTACTTC
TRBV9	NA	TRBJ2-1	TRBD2	CASSVGLAGASSSYNEQFF	TGTGCCAGCAGCGTAGGACTAGCGGGGGCCTCGAGCTCCTACAATGAGCAGTTCTTC
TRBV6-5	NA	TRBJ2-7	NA	CARGGEQYF	TGTGCCAGGGGGGGCGAGCAGTACTTC
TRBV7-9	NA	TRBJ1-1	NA	CASSLEGAGGHTEAFF	TGTGCCAGCAGCTTAGAAGGCGCGGGTGGACACACTGAAGCTTTCTTT
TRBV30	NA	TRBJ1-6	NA	CAWSVQAVRNSPLHF	TGTGCCTGGAGTGTACAGGCAGTTCGAAATTCACCCCTCCACTTT
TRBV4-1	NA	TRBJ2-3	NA	CASSQVRDTQYF	TGCGCCAGCAGCCAAGTTCGGGATACGCAGTATTTT
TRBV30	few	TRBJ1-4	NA	CAWTRTTNEKLFF	TGTGCCTGGACCAGAACAACTAATGAAAAACTGTTTTTT
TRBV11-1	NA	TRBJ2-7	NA	CASSRTRNNYEQYF	TGTGCCAGCAGCCGGACTCGGAATAACTACGAGCAGTACTTC
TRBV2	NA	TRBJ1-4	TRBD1	CASRNDRGREKLFF	TGTGCCAGCAGGAACGACAGGGGAAGGGAAAAACTGTTTTTT
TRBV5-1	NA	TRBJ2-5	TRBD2	CASSVAGTKETQYF	TGCGCCAGCAGCGTGGCCGGGACTAAAGAGACCCAGTACTTC
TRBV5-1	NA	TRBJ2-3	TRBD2	CASRRLAGVYTDTQYF	TGCGCCAGCAGACGACTAGCGGGGGTGTACACAGATACGCAGTATTTT